Detailed here is one T cell receptor (beta chain). Its antigen remains unknown. One end of the junction fails to match germline, which may point to a read error. This sample was taken from a study of T-cell memory formation after mild COVID-19. Points from the study as a whole: Contracting CD4+ clones lay largely in CM and EM, with CD8+ ones residing in EMRA. Second-wave clones with a day 37 peak had unconfirmed SARS-CoV-2 specificity. Memory from before infection featured some responding clones, which suggests cross-reactive memory joined.

One entry per CDR3 protein, called by TCRdb with MiXCR from the 5' RACE reads. The sample lists about 430,000 distinct CDR3 sequences; approximately 24% were seen once. Input material: PBMCs or a T cell subset sorted from them (not recorded which). The source is an adult woman who had mild COVID-19 (a few samples of this study predate the infection). Cell type and time point are not known.

CDR3 DNA: TGTGCCAGCAGCTTAGCGGACCAGCGGGATACGAAGTATTTT. Translated, it gives CASSLADQRDTKYF. The chain joins TRBV7-3 to TRBJ2-3, with TRBD2 identical over 7 bases. Per the germline V gene, CDR1 is SGHTA and CDR2 is FQGTGA. CDR3 size: 14 residues.